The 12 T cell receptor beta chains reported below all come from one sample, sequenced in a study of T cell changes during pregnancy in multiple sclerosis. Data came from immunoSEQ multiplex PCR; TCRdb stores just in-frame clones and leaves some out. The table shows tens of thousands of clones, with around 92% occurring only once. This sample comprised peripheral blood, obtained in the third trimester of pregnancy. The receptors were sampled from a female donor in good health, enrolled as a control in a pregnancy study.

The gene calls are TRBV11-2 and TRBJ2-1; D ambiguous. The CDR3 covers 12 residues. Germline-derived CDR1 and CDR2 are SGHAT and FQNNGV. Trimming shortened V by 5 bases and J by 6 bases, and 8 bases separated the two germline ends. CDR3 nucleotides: TGTGCCAGCAGCCCAACTCTCAATGAGCAGTTCTTC. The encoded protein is CASSPTLNEQFF.

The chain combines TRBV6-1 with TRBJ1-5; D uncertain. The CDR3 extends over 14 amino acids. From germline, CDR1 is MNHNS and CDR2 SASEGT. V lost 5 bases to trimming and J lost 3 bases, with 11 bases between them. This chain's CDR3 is CASSPQTSNQPQHF. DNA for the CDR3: TGTGCCAGCAGTCCACAGACCTCCAATCAGCCCCAGCATTTT.

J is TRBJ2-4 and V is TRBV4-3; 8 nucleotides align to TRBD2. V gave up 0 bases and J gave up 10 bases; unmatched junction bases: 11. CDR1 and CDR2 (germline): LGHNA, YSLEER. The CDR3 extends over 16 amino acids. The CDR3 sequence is CASSQDGQGLAGIQYF. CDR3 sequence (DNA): TGCGCCAGCAGCCAAGATGGTCAGGGGCTAGCGGGTATTCAGTACTTC.

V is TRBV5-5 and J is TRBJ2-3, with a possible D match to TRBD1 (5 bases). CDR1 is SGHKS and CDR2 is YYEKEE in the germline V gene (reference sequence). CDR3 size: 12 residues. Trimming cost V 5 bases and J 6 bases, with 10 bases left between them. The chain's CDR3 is CASRPGSDTQYF. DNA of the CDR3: TGTGCCAGCAGGCCAGGGTCGGATACGCAGTATTTT. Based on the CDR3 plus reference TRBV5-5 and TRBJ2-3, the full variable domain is DAGVTQSPTHLIKTRGQQVTLRCSPISGHKSVSWYQQVLGQGPQFIFQYYEKEERGRGNFPDRFSARQFPNYSSELNVNALLLGDSALYLCASRPGSDTQYFGPGTRLTVL.

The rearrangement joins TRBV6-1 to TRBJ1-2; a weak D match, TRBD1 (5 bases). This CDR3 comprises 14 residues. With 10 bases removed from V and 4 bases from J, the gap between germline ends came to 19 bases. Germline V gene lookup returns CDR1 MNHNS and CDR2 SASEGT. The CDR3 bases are TGTGCCACCGAAGAGGAACACAGGTCCTATGGCTACACCTTC. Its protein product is CATEEEHRSYGYTF.

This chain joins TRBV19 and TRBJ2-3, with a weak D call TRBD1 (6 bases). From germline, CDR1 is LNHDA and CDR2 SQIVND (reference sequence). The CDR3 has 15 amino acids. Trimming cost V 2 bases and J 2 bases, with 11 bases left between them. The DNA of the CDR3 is TGTGCCAGTAGTATAAGCCAGGGGCCCACAGATACGCAGTATTTT. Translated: CASSISQGPTDTQYF.

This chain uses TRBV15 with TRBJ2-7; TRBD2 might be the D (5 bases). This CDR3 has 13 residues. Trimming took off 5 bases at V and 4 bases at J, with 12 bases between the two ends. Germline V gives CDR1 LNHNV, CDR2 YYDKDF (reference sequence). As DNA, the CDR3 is TGTGCCACCAGCGGGCAGCCGGGGTACGAGCAGTACTTC. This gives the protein CATSGQPGYEQYF.

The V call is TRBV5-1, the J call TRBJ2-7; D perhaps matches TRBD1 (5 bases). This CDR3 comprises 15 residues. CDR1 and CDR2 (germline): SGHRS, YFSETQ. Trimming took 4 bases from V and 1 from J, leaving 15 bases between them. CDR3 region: CASSVLQELSYEQYF. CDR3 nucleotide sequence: TGCGCCAGCAGCGTGCTACAGGAGTTATCCTACGAGCAGTACTTC.

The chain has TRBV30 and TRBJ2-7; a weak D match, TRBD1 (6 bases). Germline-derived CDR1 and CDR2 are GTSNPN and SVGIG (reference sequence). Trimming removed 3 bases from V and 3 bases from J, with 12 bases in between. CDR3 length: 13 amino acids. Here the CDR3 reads CAWSSQGIYEQYF. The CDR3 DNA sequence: TGTGCCTGGAGCAGCCAGGGGATCTACGAGCAGTACTTC.

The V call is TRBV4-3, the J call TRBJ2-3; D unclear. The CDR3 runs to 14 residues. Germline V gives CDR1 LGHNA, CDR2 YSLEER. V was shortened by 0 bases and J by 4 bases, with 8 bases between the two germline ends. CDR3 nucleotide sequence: TGCGCCAGCAGCCAAGATTACTACCCAGATACGCAGTATTTT. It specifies CASSQDYYPDTQYF.

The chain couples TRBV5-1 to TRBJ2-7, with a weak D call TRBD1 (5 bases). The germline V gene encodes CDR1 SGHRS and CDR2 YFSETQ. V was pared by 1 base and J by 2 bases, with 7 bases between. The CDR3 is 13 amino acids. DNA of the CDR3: TGCGCCAGCAGCTTGCAGGGCACCTACGAGCAGTACTTC. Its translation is CASSLQGTYEQYF.

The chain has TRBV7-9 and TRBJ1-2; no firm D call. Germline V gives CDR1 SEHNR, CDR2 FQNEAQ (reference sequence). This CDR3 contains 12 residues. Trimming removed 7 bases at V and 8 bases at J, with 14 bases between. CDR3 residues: CASTSSYQGYTF. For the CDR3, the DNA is TGTGCCAGCACTTCGTCTTATCAGGGCTACACCTTC.